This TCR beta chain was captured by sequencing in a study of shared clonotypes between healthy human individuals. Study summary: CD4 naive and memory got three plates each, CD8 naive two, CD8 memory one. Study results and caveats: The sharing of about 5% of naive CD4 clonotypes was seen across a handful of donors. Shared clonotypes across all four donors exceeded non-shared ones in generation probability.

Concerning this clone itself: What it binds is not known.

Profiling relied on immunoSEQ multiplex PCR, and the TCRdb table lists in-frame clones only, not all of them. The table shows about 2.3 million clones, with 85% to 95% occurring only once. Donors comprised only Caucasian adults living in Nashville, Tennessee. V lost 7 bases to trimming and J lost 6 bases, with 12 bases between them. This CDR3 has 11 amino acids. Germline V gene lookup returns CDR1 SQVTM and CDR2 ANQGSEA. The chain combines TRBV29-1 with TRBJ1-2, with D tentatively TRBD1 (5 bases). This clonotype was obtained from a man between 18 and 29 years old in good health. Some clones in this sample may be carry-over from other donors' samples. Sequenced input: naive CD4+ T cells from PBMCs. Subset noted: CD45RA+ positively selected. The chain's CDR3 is CSGGGVDGYTF. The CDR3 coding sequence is TGCAGCGGCGGGGGGGTGGATGGCTACACCTTC.